What follows are 8 T cell receptor beta chains derived from one specimen sequenced in a study of T cells in Graves' hyperthyroidism and ophthalmopathy. Amplified TCR beta CDR3 regions derived from RNA transcripts. RT-PCR in the first round (using the HTBI primer set) targeted the TCR CDR3. TCRdb redid the calling of the multiplex PCR reads with MiXCR, one entry per CDR3 protein. The table has some 320,000 distinct CDR3 sequences, roughly 13% seen once. The material sequenced was blood. The source is a woman in her 40s with Graves' ophthalmopathy.

This clonotype showed up many times. V and J are TRBV28 and TRBJ2-7; TRBD2 agrees at 8 bases. Trimming at V came to 2 bases and at J to 4 bases, leaving 7 bases not matched to a gene. The CDR3 extends over 15 amino acids. Germline V gives CDR1 MDHEN, CDR2 SYDVKM. Here the CDR3 reads CASSLNLAGAYEQYF. The CDR3 DNA follows: TGTGCCAGCAGTTTAAACCTAGCGGGCGCTTACGAGCAGTACTTC.

This clonotype was seen ten or more times. This chain uses TRBV6-2 or TRBV6-3 with TRBJ1-5; no clear D gene. The CDR3 is made up of 15 amino acids. V was trimmed by 5 bases and J by 3 bases, leaving 14 bases between them. Germline V gives CDR1 MNHEY, CDR2 SVGEGT. The CDR3 DNA reads as TGTGCCAGCAGTCCGAGGGAGACATCCAATCAGCCCCAGCATTTT. Protein sequence: CASSPRETSNQPQHF.

The chain couples TRBV30 to TRBJ1-5; TRBD1 agrees at 11 bases. Losses at the gene ends were 5 bases for V and 4 bases for J; bases not matched to a gene: 7. This CDR3 region has 15 residues. The V gene's germline CDR1 is GTSNPN and CDR2 SVGIG (reference sequence). CDR3 sequence reads: CAWGTGGLGNQPQHF. The CDR3 bases are TGTGCCTGGGGGACAGGGGGTCTGGGTAATCAGCCCCAGCATTTT.

DNA for the CDR3: TGTGCCATCAGTGACCTACAGGGTTCACCCCTCCACTTT. Translating gives CAISDLQGSPLHF. The rearrangement joins TRBV10-3 to TRBJ1-6; maybe TRBD1 (6 bases). The CDR3 runs 13 residues. V shed 3 bases and J shed 9 bases, with 9 bases lying between them. Germline V gene lookup returns CDR1 ENHRY and CDR2 SYGVKD.

The chain recombines TRBV19 with TRBJ2-1; 9 bases are shared with TRBD2. Germline CDR1 reads LNHDA; CDR2 reads SQIVND (reference sequence). The CDR3 length is 17 residues. V lost 1 base to trimming and J lost 0 bases; unmatched junction nucleotides: 4. The CDR3 spells CASSIVASGVSYNEQFF. The CDR3 DNA sequence: TGTGCCAGTAGTATAGTAGCTAGCGGGGTCTCCTACAATGAGCAGTTCTTC.

CDR3: CAISTGTSLYEQYF. Here the CDR3 DNA reads TGTGCCATCAGTACCGGCACTAGCCTTTACGAGCAGTACTTC. This sequence joins TRBV10-3 and TRBJ2-7; a weak D match, TRBD2 (6 bases). V lost 5 bases to trimming and J lost 4 bases, with 15 bases between them. Germline CDR1 ENHRY, CDR2 SYGVKD. The CDR3 consists of 14 residues.

This clonotype was counted ten times or more. J is TRBJ2-7 and V is TRBV11-2; D gene ambiguous. The CDR3 runs 12 residues. With 3 bases removed from V and 3 bases from J, the gap between germline ends came to 6 bases. In germline, CDR1 is SGHAT, CDR2 FQNNGV. This CDR3 reads CASSFPDYEQYF. The CDR3 DNA reads as TGTGCCAGCAGCTTCCCCGACTACGAGCAGTACTTC.

This clonotype has a count of ten or more. V is TRBV12-3 or TRBV12-4 and J is TRBJ2-4, with D possibly matching TRBD1 (5 bases). The CDR3 totals 15 residues. With 6 bases removed from V and 0 bases from J, the gap between germline ends came to 12 bases. The CDR3: CASSFREIAKNIQYF. The CDR3 region has the DNA TGTGCCAGCAGCTTCAGGGAAATAGCCAAAAACATTCAGTACTTC.